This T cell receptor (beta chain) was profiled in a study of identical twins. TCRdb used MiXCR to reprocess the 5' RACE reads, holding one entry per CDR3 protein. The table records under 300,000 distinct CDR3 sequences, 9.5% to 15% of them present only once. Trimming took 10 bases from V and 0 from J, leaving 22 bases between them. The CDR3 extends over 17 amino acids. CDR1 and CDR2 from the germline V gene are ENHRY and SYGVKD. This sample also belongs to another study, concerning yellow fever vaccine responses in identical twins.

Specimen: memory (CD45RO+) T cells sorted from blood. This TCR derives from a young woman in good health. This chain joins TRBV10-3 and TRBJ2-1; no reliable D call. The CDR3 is CANLTAPTAGSYNEQFF. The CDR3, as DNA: TGTGCCAACCTTACCGCCCCTACCGCAGGCTCCTACAATGAGCAGTTCTTC.